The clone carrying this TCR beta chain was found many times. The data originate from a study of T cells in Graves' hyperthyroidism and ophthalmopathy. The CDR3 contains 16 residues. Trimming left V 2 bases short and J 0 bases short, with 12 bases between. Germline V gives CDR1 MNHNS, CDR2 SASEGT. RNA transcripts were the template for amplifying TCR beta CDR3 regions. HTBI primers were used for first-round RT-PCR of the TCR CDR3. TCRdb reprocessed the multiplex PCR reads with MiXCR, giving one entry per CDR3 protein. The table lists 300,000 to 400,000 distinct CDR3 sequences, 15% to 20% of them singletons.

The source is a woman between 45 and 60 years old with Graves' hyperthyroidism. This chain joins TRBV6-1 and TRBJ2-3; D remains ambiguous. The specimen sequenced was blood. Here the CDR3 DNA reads TGTGCCAGCAGTGAACTTCCCTCGCCTAGCACAGATACGCAGTATTTT. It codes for CASSELPSPSTDTQYF.